There are many counts of the clone carrying this TCR beta chain. Preparation of the TCRbeta library involved a method that used unique molecular identifiers. TCRdb independently ran MiXCR on the PCR reads; one entry per CDR3 protein. The sample shows 200,000 to 250,000 distinct CDR3 sequences, about 9.6% of them seen only once. The data were taken from a study of T-cell reconstitution after alpha-beta-depleted transplantation in children. V was shortened by 1 base and J by 4 bases, with 13 bases between the two germline ends. CDR3 length equals 15 residues. Germline CDR1 is SGHTA and CDR2 is FQGNSA. The sequence was obtained from a human donor who donated a stem cell graft to a child with SCID. The sequencing used PBMCs from the stem cell graft donor, collected from the stem cell graft. The rearrangement joins TRBV7-2 to TRBJ2-5; D remains ambiguous. CDR3 sequence reads: CASSLEVTGGETQYF. DNA for the CDR3: TGTGCCAGCAGCTTAGAAGTCACCGGTGGAGAGACCCAGTACTTC. Filled out from reference TRBV7-2 and TRBJ2-5, the complete variable domain reads GAGVSQSPSNKVTEKGKDVELRCDPISGHTALYWYRQSLGQGLEFLIYFQGNSAPDKSGLPSDRFSAERTGGSVSTLTIQRTQQEDSAVYLCASSLEVTGGETQYFGPGTRLLVL.